Following are 24 T cell receptor beta chains from one sample sequenced in a study of cytomegalovirus exposure and HLA in healthy donors. Profiled with immunoSEQ multiplex PCR; TCRdb holds only in-frame clones, not every one. The sample has roughly 150,000 clones, around 88% seen once. The source material was PBMCs. These receptor sequences come from a woman aged 18-29 years in good health and CMV-seronegative.

The chain employs TRBV4-3 and TRBJ1-5; TRBD1 aligns across 7 bases. The CDR3 is 18 amino acids. V shed 1 base and J 7 bases; nucleotides not matched to a gene: 16. Germline V gene lookup returns CDR1 LGHNA and CDR2 YSLEER. The DNA for the CDR3 is TGCGCCAGCAGCCAAGGTGGGGGTACAGGGGCCGGTGGGCAGCCCCAGCATTTT. It yields the protein CASSQGGGTGAGGQPQHF.

The chain couples TRBV6-5 to TRBJ1-1; D uncertain. The CDR3 contains 15 residues. Germline CDR1 and CDR2: MNHEY and SVGAGI. Trimming stripped 0 bases from V and 5 bases from J, with 13 bases between. The CDR3 DNA is TGTGCCAGCAGTTACTCGAGGCTATCCGGAACTGAAGCTTTCTTT. It yields the protein CASSYSRLSGTEAFF.

The rearrangement links TRBV2 to TRBJ2-1; D gene unclear. V was pared by 7 bases and J by 5 bases, with 12 bases between. The length of the CDR3 is 13 residues. Germline V gene data show CDR1 as SNHLY and CDR2 as FYNNEI. CDR3 in amino acids: CASNSGPDNEQFF. The CDR3 DNA sequence: TGTGCCAGCAATAGTGGGCCGGACAATGAGCAGTTCTTC.

The chain carries TRBV15 and TRBJ2-2; possible D gene TRBD2, 6 bases. Germline V gives CDR1 LNHNV, CDR2 YYDKDF (reference sequence). The length of the CDR3 is 16 residues. V lost 4 bases to trimming and J lost 12 bases, with 24 bases between them. CDR3 DNA: TGTGCCACCAGCACCACGCCGGGCACCGGGAGTCAGAAGCTGTTTTTT. Translating gives CATSTTPGTGSQKLFF.

This chain connects TRBV5-4 to TRBJ2-7; possible D gene TRBD1, 6 bases. Germline V gene lookup returns CDR1 SGHNT and CDR2 YYREEE (reference sequence). Trimming stripped 1 base from V and 5 bases from J, with 16 bases between. The CDR3 contains 15 residues. The CDR3 sequence: CASSLKVRGADEQYF. As DNA, the CDR3 is TGTGCCAGCAGCTTGAAGGTCAGGGGCGCGGACGAGCAGTACTTC.

This clone was counted a few times. J is TRBJ2-7 and V is TRBV7-2; possibly TRBD1 for D (6 bases). CDR1 is SGHTA and CDR2 is FQGNSA in the germline V gene. V lost 3 bases to trimming and J lost 2 bases, with 11 bases between them. CDR3 size: 14 residues. CDR3 sequence reads: CASSLQGQTYEQYF. CDR3 DNA: TGTGCCAGCAGCTTGCAGGGGCAGACCTACGAGCAGTACTTC.

This chain joins TRBV5-1 and TRBJ2-7; 12 bases map to TRBD2. J gave up 5 bases and V 3 bases, and 9 bases lay outside the gene matches. The CDR3 has 16 residues. CDR1 and CDR2 (germline): SGHRS, YFSETQ. The CDR3 loop is CASSSSSGGAGDEQYF. In DNA form, the CDR3 reads TGCGCCAGCAGCTCCTCTAGCGGGGGGGCCGGCGACGAGCAGTACTTC.

This rearrangement joins TRBV9 to TRBJ2-1, with D tentatively TRBD2 (5 bases). CDR3 length: 14 residues. Germline V lookup: CDR1 SGDLS, CDR2 YYNGEE. Trimming took off 4 bases at V and 0 bases at J, with 8 bases between the two ends. CDR3 in amino acids: CASSPGNSYNEQFF. The CDR3 bases are TGTGCCAGCAGCCCGGGAAACTCCTACAATGAGCAGTTCTTC.

The gene calls are TRBV2 and TRBJ1-6; possibly TRBD1 for D (5 bases). Trimming removed 1 base at V and 12 bases at J, with 19 bases between. There are 16 residues in the CDR3. Germline loops: CDR1 SNHLY, CDR2 FYNNEI. CDR3 sequence: CASSEGGVWGAEPLHF. The CDR3 DNA is TGTGCCAGCAGTGAAGGGGGGGTGTGGGGAGCGGAACCCCTCCACTTT.

This clone was seen a few times. V is TRBV29-1 and J is TRBJ1-1; D gene uncertain. Trimming stripped 4 bases from V and 1 base from J, with 7 bases between. The CDR3 spans 12 residues. Germline V CDR1 and CDR2: SQVTM, ANQGSEA. CDR3 amino acids: CSVVTGNTEAFF. CDR3 coding DNA: TGCAGCGTTGTTACGGGGAACACTGAAGCTTTCTTT.

The V and J genes are TRBV30 and TRBJ2-5, with 10 bases fitting TRBD2. J gave up 0 bases and V 5 bases, and 3 bases lay outside the gene matches. From germline, CDR1 is GTSNPN and CDR2 SVGIG (reference sequence). This CDR3 contains 14 residues. Here the CDR3 reads CAWGSGGYQETQYF. CDR3 in DNA: TGTGCCTGGGGTAGCGGGGGGTACCAAGAGACCCAGTACTTC.

This clone was seen only a few times. This chain uses TRBV7-2 with TRBJ2-7, with TRBD2 matching 11 bases. CDR3 length: 17 residues. Germline lookup yields CDR1 SGHTA and CDR2 FQGNSA. The J segment lost 7 bases and the V segment lost 6 bases, leaving 17 bases of the junction unmatched. The CDR3: CASSLTGTSGRIDEQYF. In nucleotides, the CDR3 is TGTGCCAGCAGTCTAACGGGCACTAGCGGGAGAATTGATGAGCAGTACTTC.

The V and J genes are TRBV4-3 and TRBJ1-2; maybe TRBD1 (5 bases). Germline lookup yields CDR1 LGHNA and CDR2 YSLEER. V lost 1 base and J 4 bases, leaving 13 bases between the germline ends. This CDR3 has 15 residues. The CDR3 coding sequence is TGCGCCAGCAGCCAAGGCAGGGTGGGGTCCTATGGCTACACCTTC. This gives the protein CASSQGRVGSYGYTF.

The V gene is TRBV6-1, the J gene TRBJ2-7; D is ambiguous. The germline V and J ends were trimmed by 1 base and 2 bases, with 6 bases remaining between them. Per germline, CDR1 MNHNS and CDR2 SASEGT. This CDR3 comprises 13 residues. CDR3 protein: CASSEGGAYEQYF. CDR3 DNA: TGTGCCAGCAGTGAAGGCGGAGCCTACGAGCAGTACTTC.

V gene TRBV2 combines with J gene TRBJ1-2; a possible D gene is TRBD1 (5 bases). V was cut by 6 bases and J by 6 bases, with 17 bases left in between. Germline V gene data show CDR1 as SNHLY and CDR2 as FYNNEI. The CDR3 loop spans 14 amino acids. CDR3 loop: CASRILTVYDGYTF. The CDR3 DNA reads as TGTGCCAGCAGGATACTGACAGTTTATGATGGCTACACCTTC.

The V and J genes are TRBV14 and TRBJ2-7, with 7 bases that match TRBD2. V gave up 1 base and J gave up 5 bases; unmatched junction bases: 11. Germline-derived CDR1 and CDR2 are SGHDN and FVKESK. This CDR3 has 16 residues. The CDR3 sequence is CASSQASGGGIHEQYF. In DNA, the CDR3 is TGTGCCAGCAGCCAAGCCTCGGGGGGAGGTATCCACGAGCAGTACTTC.

The chain combines TRBV5-1 with TRBJ2-7; D unclear. CDR3 length equals 15 residues. Germline V CDR1 and CDR2: SGHRS, YFSETQ. Trimming pared 0 bases from V and 3 bases from J, leaving 13 bases between. CDR3 in DNA: TGCGCCAGCAGCTTGGGTAGGCAGGCTCACTACGAGCAGTACTTC. Translating gives CASSLGRQAHYEQYF.

The genes are TRBV9 and TRBJ2-2; 7 bases agree with TRBD1. Unmatched junction bases numbered 10, after V lost 3 bases and J lost 5 bases. The CDR3 sequence is 16 residues long. CDR1 SGDLS and CDR2 YYNGEE come from the germline V gene. Written as DNA, the CDR3 is TGTGCCAGCAGCGAGACCAGGGGGTTCGGGACCGGGGAGCTGTTTTTT. It encodes CASSETRGFGTGELFF. Full variable domain (remainder filled in from reference TRBV9 and TRBJ2-2): DSGVTQTPKHLITATGQRVTLRCSPRSGDLSVYWYQQSLDQGLQFLIQYYNGEERAKGNILERFSAQQFPDLHSELNLSSLELGDSALYFCASSETRGFGTGELFFGEGSRLTVL.

In this sample, this clone turned up a few times. V gene TRBV18 combines with J gene TRBJ1-2, with 7 positions matching TRBD1. This CDR3 region has 15 residues. Trimming cost V 0 bases and J 2 bases; bases outside gene matches: 3. CDR1 is KGHSH and CDR2 is LQKENI in the germline V gene. CDR3 DNA sequence: TGTGCCAGCTCACCACCCTTACAGGGGAACTATGGCTACACCTTC. This translates into CASSPPLQGNYGYTF.

This clone was counted a single time. The chain links TRBV5-1 to TRBJ1-2; a weak D match, TRBD1 (5 bases). Trimming took off 0 bases at V and 6 bases at J, with 9 bases between the two ends. Per germline, CDR1 SGHRS and CDR2 YFSETQ. This CDR3 region has 13 residues. This CDR3 is CASSLASGDGYTF. CDR3 sequence (DNA): TGCGCCAGCAGCTTGGCCTCGGGGGATGGCTACACCTTC.

V gene TRBV5-4 combines with J gene TRBJ2-1, with 9 positions matching TRBD1. Germline loops: CDR1 SGHNT, CDR2 YYREEE (reference sequence). V shed 4 bases and J 1 base; nucleotides not matched to a gene: 3. This CDR3 contains 15 residues. The DNA for the CDR3 is TGTGCCAGCAGCATGACAGGGGGGTCCTACAATGAGCAGTTCTTC. It codes for CASSMTGGSYNEQFF. Complete variable domain (other parts from reference TRBV5-4 and TRBJ2-1): ETGVTQSPTHLIKTRGQQVTLRCSSQSGHNTVSWYQQALGQGPQFIFQYYREEENGRGNFPPRFSGLQFPNYSSELNVNALELDDSALYLCASSMTGGSYNEQFFGPGTRLTVL.

This chain joins TRBV27 and TRBJ1-1; D remains ambiguous. Germline CDR1 and CDR2: MNHEY and SMNVEV (reference sequence). Trimming took off 4 bases at V and 11 bases at J, with 14 bases between the two ends. This CDR3 has 12 residues. Written as DNA, the CDR3 is TGTGCCAGCAGTTGGAAGTTCCCGCGGGCTTTCTTT. Translating gives CASSWKFPRAFF.

The rearrangement uses TRBV30 and TRBJ2-7, with 7 bases identical to TRBD1. J was trimmed by 7 bases and V by 2 bases; bases with no gene match: 2. The CDR3 totals 11 residues. Germline V gene sequence: CDR1 GTSNPN, CDR2 SVGIG (reference sequence). CDR3: CAWSPTGEQYF. CDR3 nucleotide sequence: TGTGCCTGGAGTCCGACAGGGGAGCAGTACTTC.

This sequence joins TRBV2 and TRBJ2-5, with TRBD1 as a possible D gene (5 bases). This CDR3 has 13 residues. Germline V lookup: CDR1 SNHLY, CDR2 FYNNEI. V was cut by 1 base and J by 5 bases, with 8 bases left in between. The CDR3 nucleotides read TGTGCCAGCAGTGAAGGGGGCCGGGAGACCCAGTACTTC. It is translated as CASSEGGRETQYF.